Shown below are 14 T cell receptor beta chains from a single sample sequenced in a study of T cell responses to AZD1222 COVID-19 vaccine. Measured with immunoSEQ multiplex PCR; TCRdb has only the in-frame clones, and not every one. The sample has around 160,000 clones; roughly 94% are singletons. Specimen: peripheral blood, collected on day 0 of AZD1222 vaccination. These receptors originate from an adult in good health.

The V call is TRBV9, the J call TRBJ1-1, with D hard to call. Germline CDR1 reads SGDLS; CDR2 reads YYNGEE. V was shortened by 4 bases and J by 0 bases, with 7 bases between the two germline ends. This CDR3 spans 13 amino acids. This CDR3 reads CASSRVLNTEAFF. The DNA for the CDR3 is TGTGCCAGCAGCAGGGTTTTGAACACTGAAGCTTTCTTT.

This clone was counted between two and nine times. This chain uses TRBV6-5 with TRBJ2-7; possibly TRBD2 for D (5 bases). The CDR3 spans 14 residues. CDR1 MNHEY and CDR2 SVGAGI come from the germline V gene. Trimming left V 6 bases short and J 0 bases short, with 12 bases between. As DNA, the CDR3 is TGTGCCAGCAGCCAAGGGAGTAGCTCCTACGAGCAGTACTTC. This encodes CASSQGSSSYEQYF.

The CDR3 loop reads CSVAAGTGGDQPQHF. CDR3 in DNA: TGCAGCGTAGCTGCGGGGACAGGCGGCGATCAGCCCCAGCATTTT. The rearrangement uses TRBV29-1 and TRBJ1-5, with TRBD1 matching over 8 bases. CDR3 length: 15 residues. The V and J ends lost 6 bases and 5 bases, in that order; junction bases with no gene match: 12. Germline CDR1 and CDR2: SQVTM and ANQGSEA.

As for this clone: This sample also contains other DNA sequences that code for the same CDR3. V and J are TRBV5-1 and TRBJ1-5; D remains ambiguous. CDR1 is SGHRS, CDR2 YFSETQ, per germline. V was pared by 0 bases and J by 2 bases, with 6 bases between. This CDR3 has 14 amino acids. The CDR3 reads CASSLAGGNQPQHF. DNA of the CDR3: TGCGCCAGCAGCTTGGCCGGGGGCAATCAGCCCCAGCATTTT.

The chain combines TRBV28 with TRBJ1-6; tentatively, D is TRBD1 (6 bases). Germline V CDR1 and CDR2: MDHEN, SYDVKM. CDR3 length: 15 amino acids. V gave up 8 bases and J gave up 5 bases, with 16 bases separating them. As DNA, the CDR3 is TGTGCCAGCCAGGGGACAACGACTGATAATTCACCCCTCCACTTT. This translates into CASQGTTTDNSPLHF. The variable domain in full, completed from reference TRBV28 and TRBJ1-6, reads DVKVTQSSRYLVKRTGEKVFLECVQDMDHENMFWYRQDPGLGLRLIYFSYDVKMKEKGDIPEGYSVSREKKERFSLILESASTNQTSMYLCASQGTTTDNSPLHFGNGTRLTVT.

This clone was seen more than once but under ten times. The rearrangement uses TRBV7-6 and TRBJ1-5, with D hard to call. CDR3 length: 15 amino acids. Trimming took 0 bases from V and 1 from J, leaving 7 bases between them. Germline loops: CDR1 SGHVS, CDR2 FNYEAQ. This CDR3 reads CASSLALGSNQPQHF. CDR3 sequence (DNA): TGTGCCAGCAGCTTAGCGCTTGGGAGCAATCAGCCCCAGCATTTT.

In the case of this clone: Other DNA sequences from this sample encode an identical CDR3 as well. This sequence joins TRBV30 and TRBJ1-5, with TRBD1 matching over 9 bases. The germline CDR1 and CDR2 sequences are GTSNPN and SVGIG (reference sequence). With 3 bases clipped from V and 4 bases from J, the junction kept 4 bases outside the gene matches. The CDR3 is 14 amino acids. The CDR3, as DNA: TGTGCCTGGAGCCCCGGGACAGGGAATCAGCCCCAGCATTTT. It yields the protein CAWSPGTGNQPQHF. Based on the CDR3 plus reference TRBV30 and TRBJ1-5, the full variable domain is SQTIHQWPATLVQPVGSPLSLECTVEGTSNPNLYWYRQAAGRGLQLLFYSVGIGQISSEVPQNLSASRPQDRQFILSSKKLLLSDSGFYLCAWSPGTGNQPQHFGDGTRLSIL.

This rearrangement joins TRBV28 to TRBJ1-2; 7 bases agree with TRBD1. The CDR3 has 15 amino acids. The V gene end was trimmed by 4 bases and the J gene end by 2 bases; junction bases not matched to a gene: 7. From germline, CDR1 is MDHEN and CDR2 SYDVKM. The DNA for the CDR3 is TGTGCCAGCAGTTCGGGGACAGTTGCGAACTATGGCTACACCTTC. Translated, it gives CASSSGTVANYGYTF.

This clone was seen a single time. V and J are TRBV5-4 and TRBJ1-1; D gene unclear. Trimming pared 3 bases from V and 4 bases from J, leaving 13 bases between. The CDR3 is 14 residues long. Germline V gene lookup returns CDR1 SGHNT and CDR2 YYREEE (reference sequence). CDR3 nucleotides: TGTGCCAGCAGCTCTACCCACAGTCGCACTGAAGCTTTCTTT. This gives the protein CASSSTHSRTEAFF. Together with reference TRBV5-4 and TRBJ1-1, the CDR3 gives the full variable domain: ETGVTQSPTHLIKTRGQQVTLRCSSQSGHNTVSWYQQALGQGPQFIFQYYREEENGRGNFPPRFSGLQFPNYSSELNVNALELDDSALYLCASSSTHSRTEAFFGQGTRLTVV.

This chain's CDR3 is CASSFSRGPEKLFF. In nucleotides, the CDR3 is TGTGCCAGCAGCTTTTCGAGGGGCCCTGAAAAACTGTTTTTT. The chain combines TRBV7-9 with TRBJ1-4, with D possibly TRBD1 on 5 matching bases. The CDR3 runs to 14 residues. V lost 3 bases and J 7 bases, leaving 12 bases between the germline ends. CDR1 and CDR2 from the germline V gene are SEHNR and FQNEAQ (reference sequence).

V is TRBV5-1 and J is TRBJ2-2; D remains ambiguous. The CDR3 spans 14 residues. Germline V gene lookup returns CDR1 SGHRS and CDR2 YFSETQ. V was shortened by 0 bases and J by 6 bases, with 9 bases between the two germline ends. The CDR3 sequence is CASSLDPSAGELFF. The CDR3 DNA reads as TGCGCCAGCAGCTTGGATCCTTCAGCCGGGGAGCTGTTTTTT.

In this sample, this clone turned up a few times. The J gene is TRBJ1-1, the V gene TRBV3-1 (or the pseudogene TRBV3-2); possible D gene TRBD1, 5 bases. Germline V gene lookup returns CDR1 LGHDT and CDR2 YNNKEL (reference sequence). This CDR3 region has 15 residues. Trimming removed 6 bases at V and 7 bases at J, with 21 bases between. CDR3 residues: CASRANLGRVGEAFF. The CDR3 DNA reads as TGTGCCAGCAGAGCCAATCTAGGCAGGGTTGGTGAAGCTTTCTTT.

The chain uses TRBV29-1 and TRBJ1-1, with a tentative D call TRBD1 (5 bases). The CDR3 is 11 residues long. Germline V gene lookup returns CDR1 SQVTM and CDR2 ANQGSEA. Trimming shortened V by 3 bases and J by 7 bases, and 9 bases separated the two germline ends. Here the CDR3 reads CSVDGAGEAFF. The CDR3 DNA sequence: TGCAGCGTTGATGGGGCCGGTGAAGCTTTCTTT.

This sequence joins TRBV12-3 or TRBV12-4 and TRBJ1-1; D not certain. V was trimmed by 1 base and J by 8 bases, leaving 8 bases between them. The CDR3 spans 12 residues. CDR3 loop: CASSLVGREAFF. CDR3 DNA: TGTGCCAGCAGTTTAGTAGGCAGAGAAGCTTTCTTT.